This T cell receptor (beta chain) is drawn from a study of blood T cell repertoires in COVID-19. Study information: Researchers got acute and convalescent COVID-19 samples from the United States, Italy and Spain. Sources were T cells, B-cell-depleted T cells, or PBMCs; the material itself was cDNA or gDNA.

As originally analysed: Estimation of nucleated cell counts was performed using reference gene primer amplification. Using immunoSEQ multiplex PCR, the repertoire was profiled, and TCRdb retains in-frame clones only, with some absent. That table is the source of V, J and clone size, and D and trimming were worked out from the DNA. The data hold about 180,000 clones, with 65% to 90% observed a single time. The sequenced material came from peripheral blood. The receptor comes from a man in his forties or fifties with active or convalescent COVID-19.

In DNA form, the CDR3 reads TGTGCCAGCAGCAACCGGGACAGGGATTACAATGAGCAGTTCTTC. It yields the protein CASSNRDRDYNEQFF. This rearrangement joins TRBV11-3 to TRBJ2-1; the match to TRBD1 covers 9 bases. The CDR3 spans 15 residues. The V gene's germline CDR1 is SGHNT and CDR2 YENEEA. J was trimmed by 4 bases and V by 5 bases; bases with no gene match: 6.